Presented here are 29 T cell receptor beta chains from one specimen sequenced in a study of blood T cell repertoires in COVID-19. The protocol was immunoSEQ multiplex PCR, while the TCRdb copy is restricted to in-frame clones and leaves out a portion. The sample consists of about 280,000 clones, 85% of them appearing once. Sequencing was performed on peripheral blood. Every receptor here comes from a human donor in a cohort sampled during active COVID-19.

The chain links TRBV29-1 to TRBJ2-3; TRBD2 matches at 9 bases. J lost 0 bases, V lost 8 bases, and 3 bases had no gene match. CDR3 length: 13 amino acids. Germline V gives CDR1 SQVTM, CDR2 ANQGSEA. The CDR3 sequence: CSSRGGSTDTQYF. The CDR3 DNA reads TGCAGCTCGCGGGGGGGTAGCACAGATACGCAGTATTTT.

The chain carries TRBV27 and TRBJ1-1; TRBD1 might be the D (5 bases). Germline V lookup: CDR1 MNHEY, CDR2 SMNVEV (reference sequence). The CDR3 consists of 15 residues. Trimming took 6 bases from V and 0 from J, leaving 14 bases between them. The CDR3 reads CASREQGNMNTEAFF. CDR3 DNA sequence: TGTGCCAGCAGGGAGCAGGGCAACATGAACACTGAAGCTTTCTTT.

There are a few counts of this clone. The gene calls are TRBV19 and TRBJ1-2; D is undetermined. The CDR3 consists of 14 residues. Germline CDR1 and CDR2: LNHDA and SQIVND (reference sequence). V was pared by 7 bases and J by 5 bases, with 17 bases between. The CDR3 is CASMISPGQYGYTF. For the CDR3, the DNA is TGTGCCAGTATGATTAGTCCGGGTCAGTATGGCTACACCTTC.

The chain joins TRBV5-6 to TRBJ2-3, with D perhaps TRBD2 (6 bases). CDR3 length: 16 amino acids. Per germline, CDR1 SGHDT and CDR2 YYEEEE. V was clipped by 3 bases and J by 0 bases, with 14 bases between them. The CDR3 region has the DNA TGTGCCAGCAGCTCCATGAGGGAGGAGAGCACAGATACGCAGTATTTT. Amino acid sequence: CASSSMREESTDTQYF.

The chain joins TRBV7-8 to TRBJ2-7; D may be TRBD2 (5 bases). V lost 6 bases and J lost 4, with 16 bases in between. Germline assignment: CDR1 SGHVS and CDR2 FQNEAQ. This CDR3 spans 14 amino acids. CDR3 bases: TGTGCCAGCAGTTCGGAGGTGGGCCGATACGAGCAGTACTTC. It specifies CASSSEVGRYEQYF.

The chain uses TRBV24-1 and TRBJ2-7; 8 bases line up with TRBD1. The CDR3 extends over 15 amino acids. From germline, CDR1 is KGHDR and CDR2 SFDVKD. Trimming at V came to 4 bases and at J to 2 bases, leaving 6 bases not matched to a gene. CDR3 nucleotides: TGTGCCACCAGTGACTACGGACAGGGCGCCTACGAGCAGTACTTC. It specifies CATSDYGQGAYEQYF.

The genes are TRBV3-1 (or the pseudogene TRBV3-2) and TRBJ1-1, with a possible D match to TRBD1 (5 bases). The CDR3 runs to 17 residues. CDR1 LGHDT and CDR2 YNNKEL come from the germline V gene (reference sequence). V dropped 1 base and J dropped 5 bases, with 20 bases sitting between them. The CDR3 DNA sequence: TGTGCCAGCAGCCAAGGTGGCCGGGGGGGGTCTCGAACTGAAGCTTTCTTT. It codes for CASSQGGRGGSRTEAFF.

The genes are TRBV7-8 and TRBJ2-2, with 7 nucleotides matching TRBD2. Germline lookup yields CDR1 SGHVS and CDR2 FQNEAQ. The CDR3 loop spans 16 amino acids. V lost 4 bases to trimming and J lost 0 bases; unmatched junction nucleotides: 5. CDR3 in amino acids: CASSSSGLANTGELFF. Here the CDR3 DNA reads TGTGCCAGCAGCTCATCAGGACTAGCGAACACCGGGGAGCTGTTTTTT. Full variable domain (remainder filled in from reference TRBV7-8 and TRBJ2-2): GAGVSQSPRYKVAKRGQDVALRCDPISGHVSLFWYQQALGQGPEFLTYFQNEAQLDKSGLPSDRFFAERPEGSVSTLKIQRTQQEDSAVYLCASSSSGLANTGELFFGEGSRLTVL.

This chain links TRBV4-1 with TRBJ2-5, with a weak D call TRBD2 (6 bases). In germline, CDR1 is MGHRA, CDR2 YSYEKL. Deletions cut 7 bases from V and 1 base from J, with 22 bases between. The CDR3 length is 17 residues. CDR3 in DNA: TGCGCCAGCAATGGGGGATTGGGGACTGGGGCCCAAGAGACCCAGTACTTC. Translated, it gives CASNGGLGTGAQETQYF.

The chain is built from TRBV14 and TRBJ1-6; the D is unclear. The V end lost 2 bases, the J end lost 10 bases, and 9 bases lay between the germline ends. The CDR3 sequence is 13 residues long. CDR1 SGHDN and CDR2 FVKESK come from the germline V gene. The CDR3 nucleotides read TGTGCCAGCAGCCAATCAGGTGTCTCACCCCTCCACTTT. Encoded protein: CASSQSGVSPLHF.

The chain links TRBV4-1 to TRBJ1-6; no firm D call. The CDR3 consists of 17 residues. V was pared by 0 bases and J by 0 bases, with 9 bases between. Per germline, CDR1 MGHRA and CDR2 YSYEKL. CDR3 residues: CASSQDQDHSYNSPLHF. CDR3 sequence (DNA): TGCGCCAGCAGCCAAGATCAGGATCACTCCTATAATTCACCCCTCCACTTT.

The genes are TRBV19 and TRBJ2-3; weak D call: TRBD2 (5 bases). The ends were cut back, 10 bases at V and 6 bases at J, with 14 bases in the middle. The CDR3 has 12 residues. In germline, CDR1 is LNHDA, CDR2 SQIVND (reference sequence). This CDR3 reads CATSLESDTQYF. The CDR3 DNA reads TGTGCCACTTCACTAGAATCGGATACGCAGTATTTT.

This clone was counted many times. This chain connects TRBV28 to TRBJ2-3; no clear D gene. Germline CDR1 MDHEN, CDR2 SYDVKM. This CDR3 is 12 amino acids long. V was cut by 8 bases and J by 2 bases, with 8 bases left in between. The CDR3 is CASVGYTDTQYF. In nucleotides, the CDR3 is TGTGCCAGCGTCGGGTACACAGATACGCAGTATTTT.

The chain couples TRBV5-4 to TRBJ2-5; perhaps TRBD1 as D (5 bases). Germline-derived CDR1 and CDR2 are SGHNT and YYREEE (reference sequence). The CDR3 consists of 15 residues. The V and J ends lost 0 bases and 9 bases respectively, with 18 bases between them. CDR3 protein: CASSLAKSGKWAQYF. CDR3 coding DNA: TGTGCCAGCAGCTTGGCCAAGTCAGGGAAGTGGGCCCAGTACTTC. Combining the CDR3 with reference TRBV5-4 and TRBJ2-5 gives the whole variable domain ETGVTQSPTHLIKTRGQQVTLRCSSQSGHNTVSWYQQALGQGPQFIFQYYREEENGRGNFPPRFSGLQFPNYSSELNVNALELDDSALYLCASSLAKSGKWAQYFGPGTRLLVL.

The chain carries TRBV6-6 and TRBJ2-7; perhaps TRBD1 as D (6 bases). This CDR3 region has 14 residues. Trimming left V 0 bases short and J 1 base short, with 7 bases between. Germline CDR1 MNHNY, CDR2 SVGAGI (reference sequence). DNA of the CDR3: TGTGCCAGCAGTTACTCCGACAGGTCCTACGAGCAGTACTTC. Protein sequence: CASSYSDRSYEQYF.

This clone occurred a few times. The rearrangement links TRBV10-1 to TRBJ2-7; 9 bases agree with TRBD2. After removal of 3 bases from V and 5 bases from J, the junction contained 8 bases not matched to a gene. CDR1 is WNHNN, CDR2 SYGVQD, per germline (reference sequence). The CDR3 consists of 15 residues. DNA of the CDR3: TGCGCCAGCAGTGACGCTAGCGGGAATAACAACGAGCAGTACTTC. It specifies CASSDASGNNNEQYF.

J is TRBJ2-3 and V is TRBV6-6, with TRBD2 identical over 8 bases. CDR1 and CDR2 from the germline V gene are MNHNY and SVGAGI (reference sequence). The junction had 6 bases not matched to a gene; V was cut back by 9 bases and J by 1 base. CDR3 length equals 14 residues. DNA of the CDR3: TGTGCCAGTCTTGCTAGCGGGCGCACAGATACGCAGTATTTT. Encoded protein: CASLASGRTDTQYF.

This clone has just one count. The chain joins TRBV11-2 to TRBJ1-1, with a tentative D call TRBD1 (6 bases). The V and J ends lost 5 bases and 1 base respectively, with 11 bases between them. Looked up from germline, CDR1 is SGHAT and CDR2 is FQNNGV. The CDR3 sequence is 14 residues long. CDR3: CASSIQGPNTEAFF. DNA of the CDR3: TGTGCCAGCAGCATCCAGGGGCCGAACACTGAAGCTTTCTTT.

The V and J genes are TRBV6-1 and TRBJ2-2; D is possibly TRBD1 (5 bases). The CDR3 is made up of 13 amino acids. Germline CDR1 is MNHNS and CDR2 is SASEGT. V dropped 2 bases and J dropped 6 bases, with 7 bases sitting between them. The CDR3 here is CASSEPGPGELFF. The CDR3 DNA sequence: TGTGCCAGCAGTGAACCAGGGCCCGGGGAGCTGTTTTTT.

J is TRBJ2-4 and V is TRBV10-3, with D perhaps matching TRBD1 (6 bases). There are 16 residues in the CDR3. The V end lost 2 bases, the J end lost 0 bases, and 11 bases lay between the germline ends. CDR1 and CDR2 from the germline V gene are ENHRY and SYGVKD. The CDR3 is CAISETRGKAKNIQYF. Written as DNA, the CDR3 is TGTGCCATCAGTGAGACCAGGGGAAAAGCCAAAAACATTCAGTACTTC.

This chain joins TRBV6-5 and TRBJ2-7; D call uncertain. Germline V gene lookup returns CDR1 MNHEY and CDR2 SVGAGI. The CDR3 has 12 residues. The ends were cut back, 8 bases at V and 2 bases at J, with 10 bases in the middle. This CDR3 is CASFTAPYEQYF. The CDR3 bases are TGTGCCAGCTTTACAGCACCCTACGAGCAGTACTTC.

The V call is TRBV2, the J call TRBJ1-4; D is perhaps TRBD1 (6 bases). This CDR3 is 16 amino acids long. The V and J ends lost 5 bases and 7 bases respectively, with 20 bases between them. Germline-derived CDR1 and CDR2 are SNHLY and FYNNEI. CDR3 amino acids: CASSPEVTGRGEKLFF. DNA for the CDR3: TGTGCCAGCAGTCCCGAAGTGACAGGTCGTGGTGAAAAACTGTTTTTT.

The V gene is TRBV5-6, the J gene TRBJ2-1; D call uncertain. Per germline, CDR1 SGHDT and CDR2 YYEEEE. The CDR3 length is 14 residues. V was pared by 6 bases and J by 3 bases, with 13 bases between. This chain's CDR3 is CASILSNNYNEQFF. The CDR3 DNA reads TGTGCCAGCATCCTAAGTAATAACTACAATGAGCAGTTCTTC. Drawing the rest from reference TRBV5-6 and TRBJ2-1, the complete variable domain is DAGVTQSPTHLIKTRGQQVTLRCSPKSGHDTVSWYQQALGQGPQFIFQYYEEEERQRGNFPDRFSGHQFPNYSSELNVNALLLGDSALYLCASILSNNYNEQFFGPGTRLTVL.

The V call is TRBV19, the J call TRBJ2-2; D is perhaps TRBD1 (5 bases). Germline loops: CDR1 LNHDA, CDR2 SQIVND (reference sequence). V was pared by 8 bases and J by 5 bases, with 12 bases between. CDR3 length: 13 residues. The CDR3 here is CASSTGPTGELFF. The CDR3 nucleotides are TGTGCCAGTTCCACAGGACCGACCGGGGAGCTGTTTTTT. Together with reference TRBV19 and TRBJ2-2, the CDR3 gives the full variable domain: DGGITQSPKYLFRKEGQNVTLSCEQNLNHDAMYWYRQDPGQGLRLIYYSQIVNDFQKGDIAEGYSVSREKKESFPLTVTSAQKNPTAFYLCASSTGPTGELFFGEGSRLTVL.

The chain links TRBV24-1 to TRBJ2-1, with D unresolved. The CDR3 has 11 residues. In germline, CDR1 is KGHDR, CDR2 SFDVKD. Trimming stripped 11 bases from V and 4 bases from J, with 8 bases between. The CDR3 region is CASGLYNEQFF. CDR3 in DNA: TGTGCCAGCGGCCTATACAATGAGCAGTTCTTC.

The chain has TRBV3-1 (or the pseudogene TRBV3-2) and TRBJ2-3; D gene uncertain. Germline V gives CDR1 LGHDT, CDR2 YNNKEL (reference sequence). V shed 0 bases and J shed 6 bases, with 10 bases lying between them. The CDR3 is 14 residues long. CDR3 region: CASSQDSPRDTQYF. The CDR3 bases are TGTGCCAGCAGCCAAGATAGCCCCCGGGATACGCAGTATTTT.

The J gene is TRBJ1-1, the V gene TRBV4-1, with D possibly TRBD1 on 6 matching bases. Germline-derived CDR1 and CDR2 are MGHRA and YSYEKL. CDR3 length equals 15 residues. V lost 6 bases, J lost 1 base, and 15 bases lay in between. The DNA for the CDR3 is TGCGCCAGCAGGAGGGGGGGTGGGTCGAACACTGAAGCTTTCTTT. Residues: CASRRGGGSNTEAFF.

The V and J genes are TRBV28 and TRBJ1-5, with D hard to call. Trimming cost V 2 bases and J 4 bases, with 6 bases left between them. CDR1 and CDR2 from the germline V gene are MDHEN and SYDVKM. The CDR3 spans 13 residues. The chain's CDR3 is CASSLHRNQPQHF. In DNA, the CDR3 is TGTGCCAGCAGTTTACACAGAAATCAGCCCCAGCATTTT. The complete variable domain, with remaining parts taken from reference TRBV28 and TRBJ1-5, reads DVKVTQSSRYLVKRTGEKVFLECVQDMDHENMFWYRQDPGLGLRLIYFSYDVKMKEKGDIPEGYSVSREKKERFSLILESASTNQTSMYLCASSLHRNQPQHFGDGTRLSIL.

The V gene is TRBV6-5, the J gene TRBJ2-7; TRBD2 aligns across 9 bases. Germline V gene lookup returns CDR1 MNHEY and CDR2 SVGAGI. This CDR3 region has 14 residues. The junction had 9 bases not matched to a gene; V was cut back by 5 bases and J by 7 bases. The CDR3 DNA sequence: TGTGCCAGCAGTCCCTTTAGCGGGAGAGGGGAGCAGTACTTC. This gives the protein CASSPFSGRGEQYF.